This TCR beta chain is from a study of CD8+CD57+ T cells in acquired aplastic anemia. The wider study: DNA recovered from sorted CD4+ and CD8+ cells had a mean of approximately 3 ug. The study's findings and limits: Patients shared some 30 CD8+ CDR3 sequences with controls. CD8+ Simpson's diversity did not differ significantly between patients and controls.

The V gene end was trimmed by 0 bases and the J gene end by 2 bases; junction bases not matched to a gene: 5. Germline V gene lookup returns CDR1 LGHNA and CDR2 YNFKEQ. CDR3 length: 16 amino acids. Details on this clonotype: Its antigen remains unidentified.

The TCR beta profiling, which covered VDJ combination and CDR3 sequence, was carried out using genomic DNA as the template. TCRdb re-analysed the reads in MiXCR, keeping a single row per CDR3 protein. The sample consists of 250,000 to 350,000 distinct CDR3 sequences, approximately 57% of them appearing once. Source material: sorted CD4+, CD8+, or CD8+CD57+ T cells (not recorded which) from PBMCs. This chain links TRBV4-2 with TRBJ2-5; 8 nucleotides line up with TRBD2. The origin of this receptor is a human donor with severe aplastic anemia or a healthy control (not recorded which). The CDR3, as DNA: TGTGCCAGCAGCCAAGATTGGGTAGCGGGGCAAGAGACCCAGTACTTC. It encodes CASSQDWVAGQETQYF.